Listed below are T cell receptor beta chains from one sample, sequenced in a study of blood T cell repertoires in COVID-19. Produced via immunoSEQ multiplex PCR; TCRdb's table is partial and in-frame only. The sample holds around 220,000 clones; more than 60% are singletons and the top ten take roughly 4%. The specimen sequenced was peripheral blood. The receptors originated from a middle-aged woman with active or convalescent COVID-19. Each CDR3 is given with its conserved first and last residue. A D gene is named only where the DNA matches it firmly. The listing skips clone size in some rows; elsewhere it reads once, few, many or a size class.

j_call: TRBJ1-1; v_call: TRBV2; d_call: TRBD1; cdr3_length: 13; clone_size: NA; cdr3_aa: CASRGQGVAEAFF; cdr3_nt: TGTGCCAGCAGGGGACAGGGGGTAGCTGAAGCTTTCTTT
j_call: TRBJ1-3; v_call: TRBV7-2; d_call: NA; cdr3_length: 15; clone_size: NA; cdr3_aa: CASSWQAHSGNTIYF; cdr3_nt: TGTGCCAGCAGCTGGCAGGCGCACTCTGGAAACACCATATATTTT
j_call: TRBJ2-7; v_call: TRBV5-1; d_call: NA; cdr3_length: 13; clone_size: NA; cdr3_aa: CASSRDFSYEQYF; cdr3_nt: TGCGCCAGCAGCCGGGACTTCTCCTACGAGCAGTACTTC
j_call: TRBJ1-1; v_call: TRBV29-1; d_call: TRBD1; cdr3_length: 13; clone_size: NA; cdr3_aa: CSVATGGGTEAFF; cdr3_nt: TGCAGCGTTGCCACAGGGGGCGGGACTGAAGCTTTCTTT
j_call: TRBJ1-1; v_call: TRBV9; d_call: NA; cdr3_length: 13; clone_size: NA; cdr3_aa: CASSVGGSTEAFF; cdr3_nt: TGTGCCAGCAGCGTGGGGGGAAGCACTGAAGCTTTCTTT
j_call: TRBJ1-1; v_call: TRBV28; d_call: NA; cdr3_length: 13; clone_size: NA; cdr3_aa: CASSPESWTEAFF; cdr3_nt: TGTGCCAGCAGCCCGGAGTCGTGGACTGAAGCTTTCTTT
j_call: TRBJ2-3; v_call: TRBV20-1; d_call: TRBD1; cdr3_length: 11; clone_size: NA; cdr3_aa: CSSQTGDTQYF; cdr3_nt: TGCAGTTCGCAGACAGGGGATACGCAGTATTTT
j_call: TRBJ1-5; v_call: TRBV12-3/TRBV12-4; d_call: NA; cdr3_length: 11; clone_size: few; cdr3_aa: CASSLGGPRHF; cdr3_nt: TGTGCCAGCAGTTTAGGAGGGCCGAGGCATTTT
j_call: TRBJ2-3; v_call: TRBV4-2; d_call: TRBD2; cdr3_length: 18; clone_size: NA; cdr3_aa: CASSQALGVAGGTDTQYF; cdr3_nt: TGTGCCAGCAGCCAAGCCCTTGGGGTAGCGGGGGGCACAGATACGCAGTATTTT
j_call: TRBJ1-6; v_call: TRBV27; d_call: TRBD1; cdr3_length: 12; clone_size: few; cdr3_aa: CARGQGDSPLHF; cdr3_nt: TGTGCGAGGGGACAGGGGGATTCACCCCTCCACTTT
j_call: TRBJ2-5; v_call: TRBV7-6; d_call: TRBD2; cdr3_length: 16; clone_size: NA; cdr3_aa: CASSLARAGGMETQYF; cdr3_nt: TGTGCCAGCAGCTTAGCGCGAGCGGGGGGGATGGAGACCCAGTACTTC
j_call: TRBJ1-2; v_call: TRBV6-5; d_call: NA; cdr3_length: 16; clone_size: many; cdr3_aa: CASSLGQGSTPYGYTF; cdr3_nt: TGTGCCAGCAGTTTGGGGCAGGGGTCTACCCCCTATGGCTACACCTTC
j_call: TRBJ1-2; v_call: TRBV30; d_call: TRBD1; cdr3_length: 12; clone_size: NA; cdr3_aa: CAGQGANYGYTF; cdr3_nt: TGTGCCGGACAGGGAGCTAACTATGGCTACACCTTC
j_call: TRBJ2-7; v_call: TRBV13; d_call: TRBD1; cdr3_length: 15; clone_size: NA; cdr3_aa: CASSYTGTGFYEQYF; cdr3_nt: TGTGCCAGCAGCTATACCGGGACAGGGTTTTACGAGCAGTACTTC
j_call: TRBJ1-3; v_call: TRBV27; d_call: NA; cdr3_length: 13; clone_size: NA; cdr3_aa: CASSIGSGNTIYF; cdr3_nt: TGTGCCAGCAGTATCGGCTCTGGAAACACCATATATTTT
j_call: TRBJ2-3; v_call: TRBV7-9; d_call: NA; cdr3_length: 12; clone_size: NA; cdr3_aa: CASSPPADTQYF; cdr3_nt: TGTGCCAGCAGCCCCCCCGCAGATACGCAGTATTTT
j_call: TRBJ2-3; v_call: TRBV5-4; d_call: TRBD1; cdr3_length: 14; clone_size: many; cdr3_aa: CASSIGQGTDTQYF; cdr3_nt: TGTGCCAGCAGCATTGGACAGGGAACAGATACGCAGTATTTT
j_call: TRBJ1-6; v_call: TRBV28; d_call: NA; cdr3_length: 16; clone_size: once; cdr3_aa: CASANYGGLSNSPLHF; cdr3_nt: TGTGCCAGCGCAAACTACGGCGGGCTGTCTAATTCACCCCTCCACTTT
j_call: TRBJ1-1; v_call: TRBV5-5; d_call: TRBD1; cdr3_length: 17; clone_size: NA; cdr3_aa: CASSLTRQGMKNTEAFF; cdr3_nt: TGTGCCAGCAGCTTGACCCGACAGGGTATGAAGAACACTGAAGCTTTCTTT
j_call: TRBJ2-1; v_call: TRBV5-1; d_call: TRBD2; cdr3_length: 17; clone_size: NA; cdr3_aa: CASSLAVAGGQRNEQFF; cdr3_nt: TGCGCCAGCAGCTTAGCTGTAGCGGGGGGGCAAAGGAATGAGCAGTTCTTC
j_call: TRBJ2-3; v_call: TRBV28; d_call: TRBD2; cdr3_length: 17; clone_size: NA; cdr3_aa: CASSLSGSGAMADTQYF; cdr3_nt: TGTGCCAGCAGTTTATCAGGTAGCGGGGCGATGGCAGATACGCAGTATTTT
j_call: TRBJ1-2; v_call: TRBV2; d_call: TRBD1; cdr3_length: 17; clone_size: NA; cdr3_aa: CATAPGRGSSPYYGYTF; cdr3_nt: TGTGCCACCGCCCCAGGCAGGGGGTCCAGCCCCTACTATGGCTACACCTTC
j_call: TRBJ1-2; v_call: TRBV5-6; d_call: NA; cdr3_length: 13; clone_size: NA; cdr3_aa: CASTWGDGDGYTF; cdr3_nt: TGTGCCAGCACCTGGGGGGATGGGGATGGCTACACCTTC
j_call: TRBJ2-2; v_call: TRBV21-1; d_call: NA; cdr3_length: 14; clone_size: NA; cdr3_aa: CASKNRGNIGELFF; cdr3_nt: TGTGCCAGCAAGAACAGGGGGAACATCGGGGAGCTGTTTTTT
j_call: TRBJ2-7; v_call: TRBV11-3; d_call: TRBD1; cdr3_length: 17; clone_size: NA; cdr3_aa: CASSLDGRKGGVYEQYF; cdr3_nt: TGTGCCAGCAGCTTAGATGGCCGAAAAGGGGGCGTCTACGAGCAGTACTTC
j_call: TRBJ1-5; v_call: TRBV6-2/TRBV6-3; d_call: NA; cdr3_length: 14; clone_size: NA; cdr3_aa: CASSIGSGSQPQHF; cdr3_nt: TGTGCCAGCAGTATCGGGTCCGGGAGTCAGCCCCAGCATTTT
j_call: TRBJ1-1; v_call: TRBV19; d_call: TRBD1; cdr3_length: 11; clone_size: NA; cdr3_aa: CASQDRSEAFF; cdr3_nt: TGTGCCAGTCAGGACAGGAGTGAAGCTTTCTTT
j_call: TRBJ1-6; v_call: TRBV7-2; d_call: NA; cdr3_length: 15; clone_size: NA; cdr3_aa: CASSLGRQGNSPLHF; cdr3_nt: TGTGCCAGCAGCCTCGGCCGGCAGGGTAACTCACCCCTCCACTTT
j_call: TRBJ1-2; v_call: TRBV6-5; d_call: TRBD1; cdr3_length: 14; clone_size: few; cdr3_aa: CASRYTTGEDRYTF; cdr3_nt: TGTGCCAGCAGATACACGACAGGGGAGGACCGCTACACCTTC
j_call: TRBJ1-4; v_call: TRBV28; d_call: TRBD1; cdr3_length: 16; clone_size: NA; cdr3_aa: CASSPGTGGFGEKLFF; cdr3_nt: TGTGCCAGCAGTCCAGGGACAGGGGGTTTTGGGGAAAAACTGTTTTTT
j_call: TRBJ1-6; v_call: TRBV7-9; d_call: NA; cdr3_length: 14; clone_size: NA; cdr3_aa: CASSLSRDNSPLHF; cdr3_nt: TGTGCCAGCAGCTTGTCCAGGGATAATTCACCCCTCCACTTT
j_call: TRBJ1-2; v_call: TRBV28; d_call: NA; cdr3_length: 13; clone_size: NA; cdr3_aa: CASSLRGERGYTF; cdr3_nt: TGTGCCAGCAGTTTACGGGGGGAACGTGGCTACACCTTC
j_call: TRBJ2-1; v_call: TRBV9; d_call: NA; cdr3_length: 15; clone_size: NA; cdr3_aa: CASSVTWGGRDEQFF; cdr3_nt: TGTGCCAGCAGCGTAACGTGGGGGGGCCGAGATGAGCAGTTCTTC
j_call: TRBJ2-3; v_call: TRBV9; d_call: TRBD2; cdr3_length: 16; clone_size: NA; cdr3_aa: CASSVTSGGAVDTQYF; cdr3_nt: TGTGCCAGCAGCGTAACTAGCGGGGGGGCCGTAGATACGCAGTATTTT
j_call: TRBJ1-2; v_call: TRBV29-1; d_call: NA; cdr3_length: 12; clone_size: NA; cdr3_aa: CSVEFQGYGYTF; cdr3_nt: TGCAGCGTTGAATTCCAGGGGTATGGCTACACCTTC
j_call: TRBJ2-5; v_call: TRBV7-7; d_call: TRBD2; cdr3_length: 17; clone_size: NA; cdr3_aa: CASSNGLAGGRAETQYF; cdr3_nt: TGTGCCAGCAGCAACGGACTAGCGGGGGGGCGGGCAGAGACCCAGTACTTC
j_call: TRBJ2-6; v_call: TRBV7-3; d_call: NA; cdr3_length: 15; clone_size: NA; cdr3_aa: CASSQGGSGANVLTF; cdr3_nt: TGTGCCAGCAGCCAGGGCGGTTCTGGGGCCAACGTCCTGACTTTC
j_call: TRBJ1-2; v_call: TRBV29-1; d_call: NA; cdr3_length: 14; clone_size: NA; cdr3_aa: CSVGEAGIGYGYTF; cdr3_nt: TGCAGCGTGGGGGAGGCAGGGATAGGCTATGGCTACACCTTC
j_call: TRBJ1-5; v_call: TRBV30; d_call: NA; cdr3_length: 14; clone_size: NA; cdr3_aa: CAWTGGVGNQPQHF; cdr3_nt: TGTGCCTGGACCGGGGGGGTCGGCAATCAGCCCCAGCATTTT
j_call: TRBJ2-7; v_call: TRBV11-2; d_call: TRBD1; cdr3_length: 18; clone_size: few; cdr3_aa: CASSLDIGTGGFSYEQYF; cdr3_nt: TGTGCCAGCAGCTTAGACATCGGGACAGGGGGGTTCTCCTACGAGCAGTACTTC
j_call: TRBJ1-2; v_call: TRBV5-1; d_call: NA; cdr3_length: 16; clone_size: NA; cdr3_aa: CASRAGTGAANYGYTF; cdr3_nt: TGCGCCAGCAGAGCGGGGACCGGAGCAGCTAACTATGGCTACACCTTC
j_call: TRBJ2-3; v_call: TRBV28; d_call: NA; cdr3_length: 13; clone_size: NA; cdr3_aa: CASSPVGTDTQYF; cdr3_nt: TGTGCCAGCAGCCCCGTCGGGACAGATACGCAGTATTTT
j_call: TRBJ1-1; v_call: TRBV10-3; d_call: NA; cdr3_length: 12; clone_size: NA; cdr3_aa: CAARGTNTEAFF; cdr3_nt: TGTGCCGCCCGAGGCACGAACACTGAAGCTTTCTTT
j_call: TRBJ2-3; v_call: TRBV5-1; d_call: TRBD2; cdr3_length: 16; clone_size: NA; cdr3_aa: CASSLVLAGGPDTQYF; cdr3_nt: TGCGCCAGCAGCTTGGTCCTAGCGGGGGGACCAGATACGCAGTATTTT